This T cell receptor beta chain appears in the sequencing data of a study of T cell responses to AZD1222 COVID-19 vaccine. Here immunoSEQ multiplex PCR was the method, and the copy in TCRdb shows in-frame clones only, minus some. The table has about 180,000 clones, around 90% seen once; the top ten hold more than 9%. Trimming took 3 bases from V and 4 from J; bases not matched to a gene: 6. Germline V CDR1 and CDR2: GTSNPN, SVGIG (reference sequence). This CDR3 has 14 residues. This sample comprised peripheral blood, obtained 28 days after the second AZD1222 dose. The chain uses TRBV30 and TRBJ2-1; 7 positions agree with TRBD1. The receptor was isolated from an adult who received the AZD1222 COVID-19 vaccine. CDR3 sequence: CAWRRTGVYNEQFF. For the CDR3, the DNA is TGTGCCTGGAGGAGGACAGGTGTATACAATGAGCAGTTCTTC.